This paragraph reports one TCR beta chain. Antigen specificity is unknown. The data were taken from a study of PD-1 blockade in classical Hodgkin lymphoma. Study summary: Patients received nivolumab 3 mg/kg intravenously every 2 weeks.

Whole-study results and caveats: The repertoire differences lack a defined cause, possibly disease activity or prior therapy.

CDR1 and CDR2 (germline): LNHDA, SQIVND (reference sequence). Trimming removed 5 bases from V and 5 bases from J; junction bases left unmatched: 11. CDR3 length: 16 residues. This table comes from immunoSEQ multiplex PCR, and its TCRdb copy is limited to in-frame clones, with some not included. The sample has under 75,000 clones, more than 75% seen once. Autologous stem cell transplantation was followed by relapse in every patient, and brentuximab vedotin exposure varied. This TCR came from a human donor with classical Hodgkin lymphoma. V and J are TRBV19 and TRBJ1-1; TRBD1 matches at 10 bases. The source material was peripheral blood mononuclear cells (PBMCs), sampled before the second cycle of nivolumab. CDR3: CASSLVGTGAFTEAFF. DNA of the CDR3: TGTGCCAGTAGTCTAGTTGGGACAGGGGCATTTACTGAAGCTTTCTTT.